This is a list of T cell receptor beta chains from one sample in a study of cytomegalovirus exposure and HLA in healthy donors. Repertoires were generated with immunoSEQ multiplex PCR, while TCRdb's copy carries only in-frame clones and drops some. The table shows 150,000 to 250,000 clones, with over 65% occurring only once. The sequencing input was PBMCs. Receptor source: a boy aged 2 to 10 in good health and CMV-seronegative. CDR3s include the opening cysteine and the closing phenylalanine or tryptophan. A D gene is named only where the DNA matches it firmly. Clone size is stated in some rows and not others, as once, few, many or a class when expanded.

cdr3_length: 13
v_call: TRBV6-6
d_call: TRBD1
j_call: TRBJ1-6
clone_size: .
cdr3_nt: TGTGCCATACGGGACAGGGGTAATTCACCCCTCCACTTT
cdr3_aa: CAIRDRGNSPLHF

cdr3_length: 15
v_call: TRBV4-2
d_call: TRBD2
j_call: TRBJ2-2
clone_size: few
cdr3_nt: TGTGCCAGCAGCCCTCTGCGGGGGGGCACCGGGGAGCTGTTTTTT
cdr3_aa: CASSPLRGGTGELFF

cdr3_length: 16
v_call: TRBV5-1
d_call: .
j_call: TRBJ2-1
clone_size: .
cdr3_nt: TGCGCCAGCAGCAGGGAGGGGGGCCCGACCCTCAATGAGCAGTTCTTC
cdr3_aa: CASSREGGPTLNEQFF

cdr3_length: 18
v_call: TRBV7-6
d_call: .
j_call: TRBJ1-1
clone_size: .
cdr3_nt: TGTGCCAGCAGCTTAAATCCCGTAGACAGGAAAGCCAACACTGAAGCTTTCTTT
cdr3_aa: CASSLNPVDRKANTEAFF

cdr3_length: 13
v_call: TRBV5-5
d_call: .
j_call: TRBJ1-1
clone_size: .
cdr3_nt: TGTGCCAGCAGCTCATCTCCTGGACAGGAAGCTTTCTTT
cdr3_aa: CASSSSPGQEAFF

cdr3_length: 16
v_call: TRBV5-3
d_call: .
j_call: TRBJ1-1
clone_size: few
cdr3_nt: TGTGCCAGAAGCGCCGCGGTTGAGGAGGACAACACTGAAGCTTTCTTT
cdr3_aa: CARSAAVEEDNTEAFF

cdr3_length: 14
v_call: TRBV11-3
d_call: TRBD2
j_call: TRBJ2-1
clone_size: .
cdr3_nt: TGTGCCAGCAGCTTTCGCGGGGGGGCGGATGAGCAGTTCTTC
cdr3_aa: CASSFRGGADEQFF

cdr3_length: 15
v_call: TRBV9
d_call: .
j_call: TRBJ1-3
clone_size: .
cdr3_nt: TGTGCCAGCAGCGTAGGAGCTTTATCCTCAAACACCATATATTTT
cdr3_aa: CASSVGALSSNTIYF

cdr3_length: 15
v_call: TRBV5-1
d_call: TRBD1
j_call: TRBJ2-5
clone_size: .
cdr3_nt: TGCGCCAGCAGCTTGGCCGGGACAGGGTTAGAGACCCAGTACTTC
cdr3_aa: CASSLAGTGLETQYF

cdr3_length: 11
v_call: TRBV12-5
d_call: .
j_call: TRBJ2-1
clone_size: .
cdr3_nt: TGTGCTAGTGGTTTGTTACCAGTTACGTTCTTC
cdr3_aa: CASGLLPVTFF

cdr3_length: 17
v_call: TRBV5-5
d_call: TRBD1
j_call: TRBJ2-5
clone_size: .
cdr3_nt: TGTGCCAGCAGCCGGGGACAGGGTGGTAGTTTAGGAGAGACCCAGTACTTC
cdr3_aa: CASSRGQGGSLGETQYF

cdr3_length: 17
v_call: TRBV5-5
d_call: TRBD1
j_call: TRBJ1-3
clone_size: .
cdr3_nt: TGTGCCAGCAGCTTGAGGGGACAGGGGAACCGGGGAAACACCATATATTTT
cdr3_aa: CASSLRGQGNRGNTIYF

cdr3_length: 16
v_call: TRBV29-1
d_call: .
j_call: TRBJ2-1
clone_size: .
cdr3_nt: TGCAGCGTTGTGGCGGCAAATCGTCCCTCCTGGGATGAGCAGTTCTTC
cdr3_aa: CSVVAANRPSWDEQFF

cdr3_length: 14
v_call: TRBV19
d_call: TRBD1
j_call: TRBJ2-3
clone_size: once
cdr3_nt: TGTGCCAGTAGCGTGGGACAGGGAACAGATACGCAGTATTTT
cdr3_aa: CASSVGQGTDTQYF

cdr3_length: 16
v_call: TRBV6-5
d_call: .
j_call: TRBJ1-2
clone_size: .
cdr3_nt: TGTGCCAGCAGTTACTCTTACAGAATTAGTAACTATGGCTACACCTTC
cdr3_aa: CASSYSYRISNYGYTF

cdr3_length: 17
v_call: TRBV4-3
d_call: .
j_call: TRBJ1-3
clone_size: .
cdr3_nt: TGCGCCAGCAGCCAAGACACTGATACAGAAGCTGGAAACACCATATATTTT
cdr3_aa: CASSQDTDTEAGNTIYF